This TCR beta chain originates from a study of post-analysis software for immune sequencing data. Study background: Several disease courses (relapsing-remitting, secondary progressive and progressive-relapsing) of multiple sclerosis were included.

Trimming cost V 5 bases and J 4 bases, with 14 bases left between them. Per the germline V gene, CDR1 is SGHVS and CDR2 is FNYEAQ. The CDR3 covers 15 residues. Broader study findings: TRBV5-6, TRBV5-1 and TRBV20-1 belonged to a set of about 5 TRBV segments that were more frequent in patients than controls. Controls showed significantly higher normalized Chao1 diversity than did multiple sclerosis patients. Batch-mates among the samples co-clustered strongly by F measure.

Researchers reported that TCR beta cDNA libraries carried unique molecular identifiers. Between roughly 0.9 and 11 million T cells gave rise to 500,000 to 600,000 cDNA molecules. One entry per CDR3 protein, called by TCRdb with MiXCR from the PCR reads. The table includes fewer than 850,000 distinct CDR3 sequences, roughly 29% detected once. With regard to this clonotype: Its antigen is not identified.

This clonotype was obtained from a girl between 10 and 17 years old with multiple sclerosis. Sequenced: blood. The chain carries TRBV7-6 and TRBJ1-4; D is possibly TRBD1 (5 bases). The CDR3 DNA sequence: TGTGCCAGCAGCACCGATGACAGTCATAATGAAAAACTGTTTTTT. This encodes CASSTDDSHNEKLFF. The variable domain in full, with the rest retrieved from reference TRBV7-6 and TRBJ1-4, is GAGVSQSPRYKVTKRGQDVALRCDPISGHVSLYWYRQALGQGPEFLTYFNYEAQQDKSGLPNDRFSAERPEGSISTLTIQRTEQRDSAMYRCASSTDDSHNEKLFFGSGTQLSVL.